Following are 4 T cell receptor beta chains from one sample sequenced in a study of blood T cell repertoires in COVID-19. TCRdb's copy holds only in-frame clones and misses some; the assay was immunoSEQ multiplex PCR. This table has about 18,000 clones, 65% to 80% appearing once. The sequenced material came from peripheral blood. Receptors were obtained from a man between 65 and 85 years old with COVID-19, enrolled during active disease.

This chain uses TRBV19 with TRBJ2-2, with TRBD1 matching 10 bases. J gave up 6 bases and V 3 bases, and 7 bases lay outside the gene matches. The CDR3 totals 16 residues. Germline V gene lookup returns CDR1 LNHDA and CDR2 SQIVND (reference sequence). CDR3 in amino acids: CASSIAGGTGAGELFF. The CDR3 coding sequence is TGTGCCAGTAGTATCGCCGGGGGGACAGGGGCCGGGGAGCTGTTTTTT.

The chain employs TRBV6-5 and TRBJ2-2; 7 bases are shared with TRBD2. The CDR3 contains 15 residues. Germline trimming cut 7 bases from V and 1 base from J; bases unmatched to any gene: 6. Germline CDR1 MNHEY, CDR2 SVGAGI. The CDR3 reads CASTTQRGNTGELFF. CDR3 DNA sequence: TGTGCCAGCACAACCCAGCGGGGGAACACCGGGGAGCTGTTTTTT.

The rearrangement uses TRBV7-3 and TRBJ2-1; 10 nucleotides align to TRBD2. The CDR3 has 15 residues. V lost 3 bases to trimming and J lost 5 bases; unmatched junction nucleotides: 4. Looked up from germline, CDR1 is SGHTA and CDR2 is FQGTGA. The CDR3 loop reads CASSFGTSANNEQFF. The CDR3, as DNA: TGTGCCAGCAGCTTCGGGACTAGCGCAAACAATGAGCAGTTCTTC.

CDR3 sequence (DNA): TGTGCCAGCAGTGAATGGGTGGGGGGGAACACAGATACGCAGTATTTT. Translating gives CASSEWVGGNTDTQYF. V gene TRBV6-1 combines with J gene TRBJ2-3; TRBD2 matches 7 bases. V shed 2 bases and J 2 bases; nucleotides not matched to a gene: 7. Germline CDR1 is MNHNS and CDR2 is SASEGT. This CDR3 has 16 amino acids.